Shown below are 28 T cell receptor beta chains from a single sample sequenced in a study of identical twins. MiXCR, run by TCRdb on the 5' RACE reads, gives a single entry per CDR3 protein. This table has 690,000 or so distinct CDR3 sequences, 8.6% appearing once. These data also formed part of another study, on yellow fever vaccine responses in identical twins.

The sample consisted of PBMCs. The source of these receptors is a woman between 18 and 29 years old in good health.

The table lists this clonotype with many counts. V usage is TRBV12-3 or TRBV12-4 and J usage is TRBJ1-6; TRBD1 is a possible D gene (6 bases). Trimming removed 3 bases from V and 12 bases from J, with 9 bases in between. The CDR3 sequence is 12 residues long. CDR3 loop: CASSFAGEPLHF. CDR3 nucleotide sequence: TGTGCCAGCAGTTTCGCAGGGGAACCCCTCCACTTT.

This clonotype has only a few counts. The chain joins TRBV6-2 or TRBV6-3 to TRBJ1-1; no definite D call. This CDR3 comprises 13 residues. CDR1 and CDR2 (germline): MNHEY, SVGEGT. Trimming removed 2 bases from V and 2 bases from J, with 6 bases in between. CDR3 loop: CASSYIGNTEAFF. The CDR3 nucleotides read TGTGCCAGCAGTTACATAGGCAACACTGAAGCTTTCTTT.

The chain recombines TRBV12-3 or TRBV12-4 with TRBJ1-6; D may be TRBD1 (5 bases). The ends were cut back, 3 bases at V and 9 bases at J, with 15 bases in the middle. The CDR3 is 15 residues long. CDR3 nucleotides: TGTGCCAGCAGTTTGGGGGGTTCGGGATTTTCACCCCTCCACTTT. This codes for CASSLGGSGFSPLHF.

This clonotype was picked up a small number of times. The chain is built from TRBV10-3 and TRBJ1-1; the D gene is possibly TRBD1 (5 bases). The CDR3 sequence is 13 residues long. Trimming removed 4 bases from V and 3 bases from J, with 9 bases in between. Germline CDR1 reads ENHRY; CDR2 reads SYGVKD. In DNA, the CDR3 is TGTGCCATCAGTGCAACAGGTCACACTGAAGCTTTCTTT. This sequence encodes CAISATGHTEAFF.

The gene calls are TRBV5-8 and TRBJ2-5; D might be TRBD2 (6 bases). Trimming cost V 5 bases and J 1 base, with 12 bases left between them. Germline V gene data show CDR1 as SGHTS and CDR2 as YDEGEE. The CDR3 length is 14 residues. The CDR3 nucleotides read TGTGCCAGCAGTCCGGGACTCCGCCAAGAGACCCAGTACTTC. The encoded protein is CASSPGLRQETQYF.

This clonotype came up many times. The chain links TRBV7-2 to TRBJ1-5; D call uncertain. The CDR3 totals 13 residues. Looked up from germline, CDR1 is SGHTA and CDR2 is FQGNSA. The V gene lost 3 bases and the J gene lost 7 bases, with 10 bases spanning the gap. The CDR3 region has the DNA TGTGCCAGCAGCTTCGACCCGGGGCAGCCCCAGCATTTT. Its protein product is CASSFDPGQPQHF.

This clonotype has just a few counts. V and J are TRBV14 and TRBJ2-7; D unresolved. This CDR3 has 14 amino acids. Germline V lookup: CDR1 SGHDN, CDR2 FVKESK. V was cut by 4 bases and J by 2 bases, with 12 bases left in between. The CDR3 protein is CASSLWAGPYEQYF. As DNA, the CDR3 is TGTGCCAGCAGCCTCTGGGCAGGTCCCTACGAGCAGTACTTC.

This clonotype was observed many times. V is TRBV11-2 and J is TRBJ2-1; TRBD2 aligns across 7 bases. J gave up 8 bases and V 6 bases, and 13 bases lay outside the gene matches. Germline lookup yields CDR1 SGHAT and CDR2 FQNNGV. The CDR3 spans 15 residues. In nucleotides, the CDR3 is TGTGCCAGCAGAGAAGCGGGAACCCCCCCCCATGAGCAGTTCTTC. This encodes CASREAGTPPHEQFF.

This clonotype was found many times. The chain employs TRBV29-1 and TRBJ1-5; D gene unclear. The CDR3 totals 13 residues. Looked up from germline, CDR1 is SQVTM and CDR2 is ANQGSEA. V dropped 2 bases and J dropped 4 bases, with 9 bases sitting between them. The CDR3 region is CSVEYAQNQPQHF. CDR3 in DNA: TGCAGCGTTGAATATGCCCAGAATCAGCCCCAGCATTTT.

There are a few counts of this clonotype. The chain uses TRBV9 and TRBJ1-5; tentatively, D is TRBD1 (6 bases). The germline gives CDR1 SGDLS, CDR2 YYNGEE. There are 16 residues in the CDR3. The V end lost 0 bases, the J end lost 0 bases, and 10 bases lay between the germline ends. CDR3 sequence (DNA): TGTGCCAGCAGCGTAGACAGGGCAAATAGCAATCAGCCCCAGCATTTT. Translation gives CASSVDRANSNQPQHF.

This clonotype was seen repeatedly, ten times or more. The rearrangement links TRBV11-2 to TRBJ2-2; the match to TRBD2 covers 11 bases. The CDR3 runs 15 residues. V was clipped by 7 bases and J by 3 bases; unmatched bases: 4. CDR1 and CDR2 (germline): SGHAT, FQNNGV. The CDR3 nucleotides read TGTGCCAGCATCTCTAGCGGGGGGCACACCGGGGAGCTGTTTTTT. This sequence encodes CASISSGGHTGELFF.

This clonotype was detected ten times or more. V gene TRBV7-2 combines with J gene TRBJ1-3; no clear D. CDR3 length: 15 residues. V lost 1 base, J lost 5 bases, and 12 bases lay in between. The germline gives CDR1 SGHTA, CDR2 FQGNSA. The CDR3 loop is CASSLEAGSRNTIYF. Here the CDR3 DNA reads TGTGCCAGCAGCTTAGAGGCAGGTAGCAGAAACACCATATATTTT.

This clonotype was recorded a few times. V is TRBV21-1 and J is TRBJ2-5; the table calls TRBD1, which could not be checked here. TRBV21-1 corresponds to a pseudogene. The CDR3 is 15 residues long. The CDR3 DNA is TGTGCCAGCAAGAGGCCGGGAACCAAAGGGGGGACCCAGTACTTC. Translated: CASKRPGTKGGTQYF.

The chain uses TRBV28 and TRBJ1-1; no firm D call. CDR1 is MDHEN, CDR2 SYDVKM, per germline. V was pared by 1 base and J by 6 bases, with 18 bases between. This CDR3 comprises 16 residues. CDR3: CASSLFANTPRAEAFF. Written as DNA, the CDR3 is TGTGCCAGCAGTTTATTCGCCAACACCCCTCGCGCTGAAGCTTTCTTT.

This clonotype was seen repeatedly, ten times or more. The V and J genes are TRBV20-1 and TRBJ2-1; TRBD1 aligns across 9 bases. J lost 6 bases, V lost 6 bases, and 9 bases had no gene match. The CDR3 loop spans 14 amino acids. In germline, CDR1 is DFQATT, CDR2 SNEGSKA (reference sequence). The CDR3 spells CSAPGTGKSNEQFF. Here the CDR3 DNA reads TGCAGTGCCCCGGGGACAGGGAAAAGCAATGAGCAGTTCTTC.

This clonotype was found a few times. This chain uses TRBV28 with TRBJ1-5; weak D call: TRBD1 (6 bases). V was clipped by 6 bases and J by 0 bases, with 24 bases between them. This CDR3 has 19 residues. The germline CDR1 and CDR2 sequences are MDHEN and SYDVKM. The CDR3 spells CASSPGRGTVPYSNQPQHF. The CDR3 DNA reads TGTGCCAGCAGCCCGGGGAGGGGGACTGTCCCTTATAGCAATCAGCCCCAGCATTTT. The variable domain in full, with the rest retrieved from reference TRBV28 and TRBJ1-5, is DVKVTQSSRYLVKRTGEKVFLECVQDMDHENMFWYRQDPGLGLRLIYFSYDVKMKEKGDIPEGYSVSREKKERFSLILESASTNQTSMYLCASSPGRGTVPYSNQPQHFGDGTRLSIL.

The gene calls are TRBV6-5 and TRBJ2-1; 7 bases map to TRBD2. J lost 3 bases, V lost 2 bases, and 4 bases had no gene match. CDR1 and CDR2 from the germline V gene are MNHEY and SVGAGI. This CDR3 has 15 amino acids. The CDR3 is CASSYSGANYNEQFF. The CDR3 DNA follows: TGTGCCAGCAGTTACAGCGGGGCAAACTACAATGAGCAGTTCTTC.

This clonotype was seen repeatedly, ten times or more. V is TRBV27 and J is TRBJ2-2, with D tentatively TRBD1 (5 bases). V shed 3 bases and J shed 7 bases, with 9 bases lying between them. The CDR3 is made up of 13 amino acids. Per the germline V gene, CDR1 is MNHEY and CDR2 is SMNVEV (reference sequence). The CDR3 region has the DNA TGTGCCAGCAGTTTTTTTCAGGGCGGGGAGCTGTTTTTT. Its protein is CASSFFQGGELFF.

This chain connects TRBV19 to TRBJ2-7; D ambiguous. The CDR3 length is 13 residues. With 3 bases removed from V and 1 base from J, the gap between germline ends came to 7 bases. CDR1 and CDR2 from the germline V gene are LNHDA and SQIVND (reference sequence). The CDR3, as DNA: TGTGCCAGTAGTATGACACTATCCTACGAGCAGTACTTC. Protein: CASSMTLSYEQYF.

There are a few counts of this clonotype. The chain combines TRBV20-1 with TRBJ2-5, with a weak D call TRBD2 (6 bases). V lost 6 bases, J lost 7 bases, and 18 bases lay in between. Germline CDR1 is DFQATT and CDR2 is SNEGSKA (reference sequence). The CDR3 extends over 13 amino acids. CDR3 loop: CSAVAVPIGTQYF. CDR3 in DNA: TGCAGTGCCGTAGCGGTCCCAATAGGGACCCAGTACTTC.

This clonotype was detected ten times or more. The rearrangement uses TRBV6-6 and TRBJ2-1; TRBD2 aligns across 9 bases. With V trimmed by 5 bases and J by 7 bases, 12 bases remained unmatched. This CDR3 contains 16 residues. The germline CDR1 and CDR2 sequences are MNHNY and SVGAGI (reference sequence). In DNA, the CDR3 is TGTGCCAGCAGTCGGTCCGGGACTAGCTATGGGAATGAGCAGTTCTTC. The encoded protein is CASSRSGTSYGNEQFF.

The rearrangement links TRBV29-1 to TRBJ2-1, with D possibly TRBD1 on 5 matching bases. This CDR3 spans 10 amino acids. The ends were cut back, 3 bases at V and 16 bases at J, with 13 bases in the middle. CDR1 is SQVTM, CDR2 ANQGSEA, per germline. The CDR3 region has the DNA TGCAGCGTTGATTTCCAGGGTGTTTTCTTC. This sequence encodes CSVDFQGVFF.

V gene TRBV28 combines with J gene TRBJ2-2; D may be TRBD1 or TRBD2 (5 bases each). The CDR3 totals 13 residues. From germline, CDR1 is MDHEN and CDR2 SYDVKM. Trimming left V 7 bases short and J 7 bases short, with 13 bases between. The CDR3 nucleotides are TGTGCCAGCAAAGAGGGGTTCGGCGGGGAGCTGTTTTTT. Translating gives CASKEGFGGELFF. Based on the CDR3 plus reference TRBV28 and TRBJ2-2, the full variable domain is DVKVTQSSRYLVKRTGEKVFLECVQDMDHENMFWYRQDPGLGLRLIYFSYDVKMKEKGDIPEGYSVSREKKERFSLILESASTNQTSMYLCASKEGFGGELFFGEGSRLTVL.

This chain uses TRBV7-9 with TRBJ2-1, with D tentatively TRBD1 or TRBD2 (6 bases each). V was clipped by 2 bases and J by 6 bases, with 11 bases between them. Germline-derived CDR1 and CDR2 are SEHNR and FQNEAQ (reference sequence). This CDR3 spans 14 amino acids. The CDR3 here is CASSLRGVINEQFF. CDR3 DNA: TGTGCCAGCAGCTTAAGGGGGGTCATCAATGAGCAGTTCTTC.

This clonotype was seen repeatedly, ten times or more. The chain is built from TRBV9 and TRBJ2-1; tentative D call: TRBD2 (6 bases). The V end lost 3 bases, the J end lost 0 bases, and 10 bases lay between the germline ends. The CDR3 is 15 residues long. The germline CDR1 and CDR2 sequences are SGDLS and YYNGEE. The CDR3 DNA reads as TGTGCCAGCAGCGCCGGACTACCCTCCTACAATGAGCAGTTCTTC. This codes for CASSAGLPSYNEQFF.

This clonotype was picked up one time. This chain links TRBV10-3 with TRBJ1-2, with TRBD1 identical over 7 bases. CDR1 and CDR2 (germline): ENHRY, SYGVKD. The CDR3 is 13 residues long. V was pared by 6 bases and J by 3 bases, with 4 bases of the junction left unmatched. The CDR3 DNA sequence: TGTGCCATCAGGAGGACAGGCGACTATGGCTACACCTTC. This encodes CAIRRTGDYGYTF.

This clonotype occurred many times. The chain recombines TRBV12-3 or TRBV12-4 with TRBJ1-2, with D possibly TRBD1 on 5 matching bases. The CDR3 runs to 15 residues. Between the trimmed V and J ends, which lost 7 bases and 2 bases, there was a span of 17 bases. The CDR3 region has the DNA TGTGCCAGCACCCTAAGTCCAGGGCTGAACTATGGCTACACCTTC. Amino acid sequence: CASTLSPGLNYGYTF.

The table lists this clonotype with a few counts. The V call is TRBV7-8, the J call TRBJ2-1; 7 bases agree with TRBD2. CDR1 and CDR2 (germline): SGHVS, FQNEAQ. The J segment lost 0 bases and the V segment lost 1 base, leaving 12 bases of the junction unmatched. The CDR3 spans 19 residues. The chain's CDR3 is CASSLVGPASGFSYNEQFF. The CDR3 nucleotides are TGTGCCAGCAGCTTAGTCGGTCCAGCTAGCGGCTTCTCCTACAATGAGCAGTTCTTC.